The rows below give T cell receptor beta chains drawn from one sample of a study of identical twins. TCRdb called the 5' RACE reads again in MiXCR, with one record for every CDR3 protein. Of 280,000 or so distinct CDR3 sequences in the sample, roughly 8.6% were seen once. Another study also made use of these data, one on yellow fever vaccine responses in identical twins.

The sequencing sample was made of memory (CD45RO+) T cells sorted from blood. Source of these receptors: a young woman in good health. CDR3s include the opening cysteine and the closing phenylalanine or tryptophan. The order of the fields is clone size, V gene, CDR3 protein. A row's size may be missing; if present it is once, few, many or a size class.

clone_size: .
v_call: TRBV28
cdr3_aa: CASRGGPPYEQYF

clone_size: many
v_call: TRBV2
cdr3_aa: CAIRRAGADTQYF

clone_size: .
v_call: TRBV10-2
cdr3_aa: CALGDREASPLHF

clone_size: few
v_call: TRBV12-3/TRBV12-4
cdr3_aa: CASRKNSGVSTDTQYF

clone_size: many
v_call: TRBV5-1
cdr3_aa: CASSLRDREKLFF

clone_size: few
v_call: TRBV5-1
cdr3_aa: CASRLGPQGDNQPQHF

clone_size: few
v_call: TRBV20-1
cdr3_aa: CSASGAGRGEAFF

clone_size: .
v_call: TRBV6-4
cdr3_aa: CATQQWPEGEQFF

clone_size: .
v_call: TRBV4-1
cdr3_aa: CASSQGLAKSSYNEQFF

clone_size: .
v_call: TRBV7-8
cdr3_aa: CASSPRTEGARTGELFF

clone_size: .
v_call: TRBV20-1
cdr3_aa: CSARLAGGLEQYF

clone_size: .
v_call: TRBV11-2
cdr3_aa: CASSLGTLGLALLTSTDTQYF

clone_size: few
v_call: TRBV10-3
cdr3_aa: CAISEQGVNQPQHF

clone_size: many
v_call: TRBV10-3
cdr3_aa: CAISGQGGKANTGELFF

clone_size: many
v_call: TRBV6-5
cdr3_aa: CASSYSFVHPGSYNEQFF

clone_size: few
v_call: TRBV28
cdr3_aa: CASSSHSEVIQYF

clone_size: few
v_call: TRBV7-8
cdr3_aa: CASSLGGTSGWDTQYF

clone_size: .
v_call: TRBV28
cdr3_aa: CASYPAGRNSPLHF

clone_size: many
v_call: TRBV5-1
cdr3_aa: CASGLAGAWGYNEQFF

clone_size: many
v_call: TRBV12-3/TRBV12-4
cdr3_aa: CASSSSSLLQYF

clone_size: many
v_call: TRBV28
cdr3_aa: CASTSLAETGELFF

clone_size: few
v_call: TRBV27
cdr3_aa: CASRTRTAVQETQYF

clone_size: many
v_call: TRBV18
cdr3_aa: CASSPLAGNTGELFF

clone_size: many
v_call: TRBV5-6
cdr3_aa: CASNYNGKAFF

clone_size: .
v_call: TRBV5-1
cdr3_aa: CASSSSFTEQFF

clone_size: many
v_call: TRBV2
cdr3_aa: CASSRDGKSNEKLFF

clone_size: few
v_call: TRBV2
cdr3_aa: CASRGTTLFSYNEQFF

clone_size: .
v_call: TRBV25-1
cdr3_aa: CASKGSATQETQYF

clone_size: .
v_call: TRBV3-1
cdr3_aa: CASSQVNRDEQYF

clone_size: many
v_call: TRBV20-1
cdr3_aa: CSARGGGVAGVSNTDTQYF

clone_size: many
v_call: TRBV3-1
cdr3_aa: CASSQERGHEQFF

clone_size: many
v_call: TRBV19
cdr3_aa: CASSIDRTKNIQYF

clone_size: .
v_call: TRBV2
cdr3_aa: CASDSGTVGTDTQYF

clone_size: many
v_call: TRBV10-3
cdr3_aa: CASGQGAGEAFF

clone_size: many
v_call: TRBV12-3/TRBV12-4
cdr3_aa: CASSLAQGGHNEQFF

clone_size: few
v_call: TRBV11-2
cdr3_aa: CASSYSGVYNEQFF

clone_size: many
v_call: TRBV12-3/TRBV12-4
cdr3_aa: CASGTGGNSPLHF

clone_size: many
v_call: TRBV20-1
cdr3_aa: CSARGLAGGPYNEQFF

clone_size: many
v_call: TRBV20-1
cdr3_aa: CSAPISESSYNEQFF

clone_size: many
v_call: TRBV14
cdr3_aa: CASSQGRFLDSTDTQYF

clone_size: few
v_call: TRBV3-1
cdr3_aa: CASSQYRYEQYF

clone_size: many
v_call: TRBV25-1
cdr3_aa: CASSAASGTSYEQYF

clone_size: .
v_call: TRBV11-2
cdr3_aa: CASSAAGMGTDTQYF